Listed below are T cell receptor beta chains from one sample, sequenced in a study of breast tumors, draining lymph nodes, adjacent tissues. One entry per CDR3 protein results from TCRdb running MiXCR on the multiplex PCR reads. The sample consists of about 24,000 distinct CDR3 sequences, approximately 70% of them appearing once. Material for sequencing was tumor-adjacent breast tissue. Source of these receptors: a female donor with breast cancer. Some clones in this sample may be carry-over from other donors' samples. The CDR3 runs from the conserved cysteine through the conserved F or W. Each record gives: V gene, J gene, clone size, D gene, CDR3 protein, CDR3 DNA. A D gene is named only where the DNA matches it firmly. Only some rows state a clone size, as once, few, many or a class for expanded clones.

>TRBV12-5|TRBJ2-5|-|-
CASGLEETQYF
TGTGCTAGTGGTTTGGAGGAGACCCAGTACTTC
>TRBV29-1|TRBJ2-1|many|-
CSVDRGPYNEQFF
TGCAGCGTTGACAGGGGCCCTTACAATGAGCAGTTCTTC
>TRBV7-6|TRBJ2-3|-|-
CASSLVAASSTDTQYF
TGTGCCAGCAGCTTAGTGGCGGCCTCTAGCACAGATACGCAGTATTTT
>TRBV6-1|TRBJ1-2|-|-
CASSYRDTGYTF
TGTGCCAGCAGCTACCGGGACACCGGCTACACCTTC
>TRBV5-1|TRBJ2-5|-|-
CASSLSGTPQETQYF
TGCGCCAGCAGCTTGTCCGGGACCCCCCAAGAGACCCAGTACTTC
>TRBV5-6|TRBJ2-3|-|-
CASSLDGGGDTQYF
TGTGCCAGCAGCTTGGACGGAGGTGGAGATACGCAGTATTTT
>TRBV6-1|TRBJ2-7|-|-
CASSEAPHEQYF
TGTGCCAGCAGTGAAGCGCCCCACGAGCAGTACTTC
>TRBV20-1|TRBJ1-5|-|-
CSASRAERNQPQHF
TGCAGTGCTTCGAGGGCGGAGCGCAATCAGCCCCAGCATTTT
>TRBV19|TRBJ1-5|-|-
CASSIGNSRPQHF
TGTGCCAGTAGTATCGGTAACTCTCGGCCCCAGCATTTT
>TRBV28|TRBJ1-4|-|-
CASSLKGATNEKLFF
TGTGCCAGCAGTTTAAAGGGAGCAACTAATGAAAAACTGTTTTTT
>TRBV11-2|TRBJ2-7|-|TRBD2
CASSFGTRGPYEQYF
TGTGCCAGCAGCTTCGGGACTAGGGGACCCTACGAGCAGTACTTC
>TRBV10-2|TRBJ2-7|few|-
CASSESGHPSYEQYF
TGCGCCAGCAGTGAGTCGGGACACCCATCCTACGAGCAGTACTTC
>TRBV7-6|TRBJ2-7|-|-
CASSLEDEFEQYF
TGTGCCAGCAGCTTAGAAGACGAGTTCGAGCAGTACTTC
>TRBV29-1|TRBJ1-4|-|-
CSAREARGNEKLFF
TGCAGTGCTAGAGAGGCTAGGGGTAATGAAAAACTGTTTTTT
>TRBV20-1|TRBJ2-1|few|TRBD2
CSVIAGGSYNEQFF
TGCAGTGTAATAGCGGGAGGAAGCTACAATGAGCAGTTCTTC
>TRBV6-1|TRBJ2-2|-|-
CASSENSALLPTGELFF
TGTGCCAGCAGTGAGAACAGCGCCCTCCTCCCCACCGGGGAGCTGTTTTTT
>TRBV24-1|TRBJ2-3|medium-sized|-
CATSDSDWTDTQYF
TGTGCCACCAGTGATTCTGACTGGACAGATACGCAGTATTTT
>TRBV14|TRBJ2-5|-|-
CASSQEEGVETQYF
TGTGCCAGCAGCCAAGAAGAGGGAGTAGAGACCCAGTACTTC
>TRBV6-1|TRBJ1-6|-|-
CASSERDGTYSPLHF
TGTGCCAGCAGTGAACGAGACGGGACTTATTCACCCCTCCACTTT
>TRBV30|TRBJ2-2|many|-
CAWSAREGWGELFF
TGTGCCTGGAGTGCCCGCGAGGGTTGGGGGGAGCTGTTTTTT
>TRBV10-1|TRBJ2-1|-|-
CASSEGAAGGYNEQFF
TGCGCCAGCAGTGAGGGGGCAGCAGGTGGATACAATGAGCAGTTCTTC
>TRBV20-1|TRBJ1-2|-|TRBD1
CSASPYQGENYGYTF
TGCAGTGCTTCCCCCTATCAGGGGGAAAACTATGGCTACACCTTC
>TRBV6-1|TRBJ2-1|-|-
CASSEVEFREQFF
TGTGCCAGCAGTGAGGTGGAGTTCCGTGAGCAGTTCTTC
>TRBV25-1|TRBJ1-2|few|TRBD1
CASSSLTGGHGYTF
TGTGCCAGCAGTTCACTGACAGGGGGCCATGGCTACACCTTC
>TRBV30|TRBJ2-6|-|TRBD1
CAWSLAGQEAGANVLTF
TGTGCCTGGAGTCTTGCGGGACAGGAGGCTGGGGCCAACGTCCTGACTTTC
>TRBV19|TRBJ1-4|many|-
CASSIGTGQNEKLFF
TGTGCCAGTAGTATAGGTACAGGGCAAAATGAAAAACTGTTTTTT
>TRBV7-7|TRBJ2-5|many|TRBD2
CASSLNRAGVAETQYF
TGTGCTAGCAGCTTAAATCGAGCGGGGGTGGCAGAGACCCAGTACTTC
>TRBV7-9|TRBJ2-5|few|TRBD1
CASSPTGGASRETQYF
TGTGCCAGCAGCCCGACAGGGGGCGCGAGTAGAGAGACCCAGTACTTC
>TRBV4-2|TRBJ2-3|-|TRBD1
CASSQGGRGSGTDTQYF
TGTGCCAGCAGCCAAGGTGGCAGGGGGTCTGGCACAGATACGCAGTATTTT
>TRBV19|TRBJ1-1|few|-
CASSTREVDTEAFF
TGTGCCAGTAGTACTAGGGAGGTTGACACTGAAGCTTTCTTT
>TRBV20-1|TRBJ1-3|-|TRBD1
CSARKGQPVGNTICF
TGCAGTGCTAGAAAGGGACAGCCAGTCGGAAACACCATATGTTTT
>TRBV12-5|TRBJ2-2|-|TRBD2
CASGLRLAGSNTGELFF
TGTGCTAGTGGTTTGAGGCTAGCGGGTTCTAACACCGGGGAGCTGTTTTTT
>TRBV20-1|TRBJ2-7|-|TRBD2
CSASSGRGSYEQYF
TGCAGTGCTTCTAGCGGGAGAGGTTCCTACGAGCAGTACTTC
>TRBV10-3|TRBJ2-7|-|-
CATPDSPSYEQYF
TGTGCCACCCCGGACTCTCCTTCCTACGAGCAGTACTTC
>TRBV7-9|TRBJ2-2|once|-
CASSSDKFTGELFF
TGTGCCAGCAGTTCTGACAAGTTCACCGGGGAGCTGTTTTTT
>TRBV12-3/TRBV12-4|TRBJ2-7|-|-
CASSAQPGPHYEQYF
TGTGCCAGCAGTGCCCAACCGGGCCCTCACTACGAGCAGTACTTC
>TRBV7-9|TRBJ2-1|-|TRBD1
CASRSAGQGTNNEQFF
TGTGCCAGCAGATCGGCGGGACAGGGGACCAACAATGAGCAGTTCTTC
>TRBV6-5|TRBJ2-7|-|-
CASSASGRAYEQYF
TGTGCCAGCAGCGCAAGCGGGCGCGCCTACGAGCAGTACTTC
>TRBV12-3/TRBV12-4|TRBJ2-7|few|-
CASSRQPYEQYF
TGTGCCAGCAGTCGCCAGCCCTACGAGCAGTACTTC
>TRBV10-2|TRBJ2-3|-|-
CASTTTTSPTDTQYF
TGCGCCAGCACAACTACTACCTCTCCCACAGATACGCAGTATTTT
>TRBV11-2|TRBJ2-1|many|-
CASSLGFGLAEQFF
TGTGCCAGCAGCTTAGGATTTGGCCTAGCCGAGCAGTTCTTC
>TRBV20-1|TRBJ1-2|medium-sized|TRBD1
CSAEGERQGHYGYTF
TGCAGTGCCGAAGGGGAAAGACAGGGACACTATGGCTACACCTTC
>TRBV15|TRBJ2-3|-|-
CATSGSSTDTQYF
TGTGCCACCAGCGGATCTAGCACAGATACGCAGTATTTT
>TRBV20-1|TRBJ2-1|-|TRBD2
CSARDLAGGIDEQFF
TGCAGTGCTAGAGATCTAGCGGGGGGCATCGATGAGCAGTTCTTC
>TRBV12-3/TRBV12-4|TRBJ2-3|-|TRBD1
CASSLGTGSDTQYF
TGTGCCAGCAGTTTGGGGACAGGGTCCGATACGCAGTATTTT
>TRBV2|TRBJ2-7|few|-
CASRPDGLYEQYF
TGTGCCAGCAGGCCGGACGGACTCTACGAGCAGTACTTC
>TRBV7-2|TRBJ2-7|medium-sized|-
CASSSMGDYEQYF
TGTGCCAGCAGCTCGATGGGTGACTACGAGCAGTACTTC
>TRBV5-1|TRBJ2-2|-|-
CASSFRGLAPPQGELFF
TGCGCCAGCAGCTTCCGGGGGCTAGCGCCCCCCCAGGGGGAGCTGTTTTTT
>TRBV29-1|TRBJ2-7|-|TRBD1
CSVVGGPGQGYEQYF
TGCAGCGTTGTGGGGGGACCGGGACAGGGCTACGAGCAGTACTTC
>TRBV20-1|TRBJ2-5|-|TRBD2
CSARPGLAGNQETQYF
TGCAGTGCTCGACCGGGACTAGCGGGAAACCAAGAGACCCAGTACTTC
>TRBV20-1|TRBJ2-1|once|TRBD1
CSAADRDYNEQFF
TGCAGTGCAGCGGACAGGGACTACAATGAGCAGTTCTTC
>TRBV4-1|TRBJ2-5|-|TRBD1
CASSPSWDSLGETQYF
TGCGCCAGCAGCCCCTCCTGGGACAGTTTAGGGGAGACCCAGTACTTC
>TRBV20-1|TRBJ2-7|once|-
CSAIRQAYEQYF
TGCAGTGCTATCAGACAGGCCTACGAGCAGTACTTC
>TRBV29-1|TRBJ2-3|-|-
CSVSRQEHTDTQYF
TGCAGCGTTTCGAGACAGGAACACACAGATACGCAGTATTTT